This record looks at one T cell receptor beta chain sequence and its context. Its antigen is not identified. CDR1 and CDR2 from the germline V gene are SGHDT and YYEEEE. There are 13 residues in the CDR3. Trimming removed 4 bases at V and 7 bases at J, with 11 bases between. This record comes from a study of OX40 agonist ivuxolimab in advanced cancers. Turning to the study itself: The dose-escalation cohort was approximately 85% male, with a mean age of about 56 years, ranging about 20 to 79.

Study results and limitations: With doses of 0.1-3.0 mg/kg, partial responders showed among the lowest clonal expansion. Researchers report that CD8+ T cells had, on average, more expanded clones than CD4+.

Sequencing used immunoSEQ multiplex PCR; TCRdb keeps in-frame clones, though not all of them. The data hold some 83,000 clones, with approximately 86% observed a single time. This TCR was recovered from an adult with an advanced solid tumor such as melanoma, head and neck, liver or kidney cancer. J is TRBJ1-4 and V is TRBV5-6; D remains unclear. The sample consisted of CD4+ or CD8+ T cells sorted from blood, taken in a trial of the OX40 agonist ivuxolimab. In DNA, the CDR3 is TGTGCCAGCAGCCTAATCGAAGGTGAAAAACTGTTTTTT. Translation: CASSLIEGEKLFF.